Here is one TCR beta chain with its context. There are many counts of this clonotype. This receptor's antigen is unknown. Per-base qualities were not stored, and no clone one base away is much larger. The sample originates from a study of CD8 T cells in ankylosing spondylitis (TCRdb year 2017). As for the study more broadly: The study profiled T cell receptor beta repertoires in healthy donors and ankylosing spondylitis patients to find disease-linked TCR variants. Samples of peripheral blood were taken, and for ankylosing spondylitis patients, synovial fluid was collected as well. The full study cohort was made up of 25 to 30 ankylosing spondylitis patients and 108 healthy donors.

Taken from cysteine to phenylalanine, the CDR3 has 14 residues. Only the CDR3 portion is preserved as DNA: 42 bases, with reading frame beginning at the first base. As encoded in the germline V gene (reference sequence), CDR1 is LGHDT while CDR2 is YNNKEL. V and J are truncated by 0 bases and 5 bases respectively, leaving an intervening sequence of 10 bases. The investigation overall reported the following: Blood from ankylosing spondylitis patients appeared to be characterized by a TCR beta motif composed of 7 to 9 highly homologous amino acid variants. The disease-linked clones showed a CD8+ phenotype and occurred at relatively low frequencies in peripheral blood. Some of the motif variants had been reported before in the synovial fluid and blood of reactive arthritis patients, a finding that suggests common disease-initiation mechanisms. The disease-linked clones were reported as significantly enriched in matched synovial fluid samples from ankylosing spondylitis patients.

Sequencing relied on an Illumina HiSeq 2500. TCR beta libraries were prepared by quantitative 5'-RACE with molecular barcodes. The study's own analysis went as follows. A new computational method based on a probabilistic model of VDJ rearrangement was used to identify disease-linked TCR variants. Using fastp at Q25 and MiXCR, TCRdb reprocessed the public reads and kept productive beta chains. Each record represents a unique CDR3 protein, reported with the most common genes and DNA among its rows. None of the V and J calls come from the authors' own analysis; TCRdb made them. In this sample the table shows roughly 240,000 distinct CDR3 sequences, 8.2% of which occur a single time. Jointly, the top ten make up 4% to 5% of the sample.

Rearrangement joined TRBV3-1 to TRBJ1-1; possibly the D gene is TRBD1, per 5 matching bases. The sequencing input was blood, either unsorted or a sorted T cell fraction (not recorded which). This sequence originates from a female donor with ankylosing spondylitis or in good health (not recorded which). The CDR3 sequence is CASSQEGGSTEAFF. The DNA reads TGTGCCAGCAGCCAAGAGGGGGGTAGTACTGAAGCTTTCTTT.